This TCR beta chain comes out of a study of Graves' ophthalmopathy and Graves' hyperthyroidism. Study overall: At initial diagnosis, peripheral blood was obtained, and this preceded any treatment. The study's findings and limits: Cross-validated, the 13-signature model showed 87.88%/81.08% sensitivity/specificity, and 80%/75% in the test set. Also, most clonotypes expanded in the thyroid above 0.001 frequency appeared in blood.

This clonotype was recorded at least ten times. The antigen remains unidentified. Amplified material comprised TCR beta CDR3 regions derived from RNA transcripts. First-round RT-PCR used HTBI primers; second-round multiplex PCR followed. From the multiplex PCR reads, TCRdb called clonotypes with MiXCR, one entry per CDR3 protein. The top ten clones hold about 6.6% of a sample with roughly 610,000 distinct CDR3 sequences, about 24% of them seen once. The sequencing input was peripheral blood. The TCR originated in a woman aged 18-29 years with stable Graves' hyperthyroidism. Some clones in this sample may be carry-over from other donors' samples.

The CDR3 nucleotides read TGTGCCAGCAGTTACGTGGCCGGGGAGAATTCACCCCTCCACTTT. Protein: CASSYVAGENSPLHF. The J gene is TRBJ1-6, the V gene TRBV6-5; D uncertain. The CDR3 length is 15 residues. The V end was cut by 2 bases, the J end by 7 bases, with 12 bases between. Germline V gene lookup returns CDR1 MNHEY and CDR2 SVGAGI.